The rows below give T cell receptor beta chains drawn from one sample of a study of identical twins. TCRdb passed the 5' RACE reads through MiXCR, listing each CDR3 protein once. The data hold under 800,000 distinct CDR3 sequences, with over 20% observed a single time. These same records also appear under a second study, on T cells expressing NK-cell markers.

The sample taken for sequencing was PBMCs. These receptors were obtained from a woman under 30 in good health. CDR3s include the opening cysteine and the closing phenylalanine or tryptophan. Fields, in order: clone size, V gene, J gene, D gene, CDR3 DNA, CDR3 protein. A D gene is named only where the DNA matches it firmly. Only part of the rows carry a size: once, few, many, or a class if the clone is expanded.

abundance: few
v_gene: TRBV6-1
j_gene: TRBJ2-7
d_gene: NA
CDR3nt: TGTGCCAGCAGTGAACCGGTCCCCTACGAGCAGTACTTC
CDR3aa: CASSEPVPYEQYF

abundance: many
v_gene: TRBV5-1
j_gene: TRBJ1-5
d_gene: NA
CDR3nt: TGCGCCAGCAGCCCGGGCCTGAATCAGCCCCAGCATTTT
CDR3aa: CASSPGLNQPQHF

abundance: few
v_gene: TRBV20-1
j_gene: TRBJ2-5
d_gene: TRBD2
CDR3nt: TGCAGTGGTATTAGCGGGTTCCAAGAGACCCAGTACTTC
CDR3aa: CSGISGFQETQYF

abundance: few
v_gene: TRBV12-3/TRBV12-4
j_gene: TRBJ2-6
d_gene: NA
CDR3nt: TGTGCCAGCAGTTCCCGTGAGTGGGGGGCCAACGTCCTGACTTTC
CDR3aa: CASSSREWGANVLTF

abundance: few
v_gene: TRBV6-5
j_gene: TRBJ1-5
d_gene: NA
CDR3nt: TGTGCCAGCAGCAGGGCGGGTCAGCCCCAGCATTTT
CDR3aa: CASSRAGQPQHF

abundance: NA
v_gene: TRBV6-5
j_gene: TRBJ2-7
d_gene: TRBD1
CDR3nt: TGTGCCAGCAGTTGGTACAGACAGGGTTCCTACGAGCAGTACTTC
CDR3aa: CASSWYRQGSYEQYF

abundance: NA
v_gene: TRBV12-3/TRBV12-4
j_gene: TRBJ2-1
d_gene: NA
CDR3nt: TGTGCCAGCAGCTTTTACACTAGCTGGGTCGGCAATGAGCAGTTCTTC
CDR3aa: CASSFYTSWVGNEQFF

abundance: few
v_gene: TRBV29-1
j_gene: TRBJ2-2
d_gene: TRBD1
CDR3nt: TGCAGCGCCGGACAGGGAGACACCGGGGAGCTGTTTTTT
CDR3aa: CSAGQGDTGELFF

abundance: NA
v_gene: TRBV10-3
j_gene: TRBJ2-7
d_gene: NA
CDR3nt: TGTGCGTCCGCCGATCACTCCTACGAGCAGTACTTC
CDR3aa: CASADHSYEQYF

abundance: NA
v_gene: TRBV6-6
j_gene: TRBJ2-5
d_gene: NA
CDR3nt: TGTGCCAGCACCCCTGTGGGGGTGGAGACCCAGTACTTC
CDR3aa: CASTPVGVETQYF

abundance: few
v_gene: TRBV20-1
j_gene: TRBJ2-7
d_gene: NA
CDR3nt: TGCAGTGCCCACAAGGACACGACCTACGAGCAGTACTTC
CDR3aa: CSAHKDTTYEQYF

abundance: few
v_gene: TRBV29-1
j_gene: TRBJ2-2
d_gene: NA
CDR3nt: TGCAGCGTTGAAAGGTCGAACACCGGGGAGCTGTTTTTT
CDR3aa: CSVERSNTGELFF

abundance: NA
v_gene: TRBV6-1
j_gene: TRBJ2-6
d_gene: NA
CDR3nt: TGTGCCAGCATTGGGTCAGGGGTCCCTGGGGCCAACGTCCTGACTTTC
CDR3aa: CASIGSGVPGANVLTF

abundance: few
v_gene: TRBV20-1
j_gene: TRBJ2-7
d_gene: NA
CDR3nt: TGCAGTGCTAGAGAGGGCACAGGGACGTACTACGAGCAGTACTTC
CDR3aa: CSAREGTGTYYEQYF

abundance: NA
v_gene: TRBV5-1
j_gene: TRBJ2-1
d_gene: NA
CDR3nt: TGCGCCAGCAGCTTGGCAGTTACGGGGGTTGAGCAGTTCTTC
CDR3aa: CASSLAVTGVEQFF

abundance: few
v_gene: TRBV7-9
j_gene: TRBJ1-1
d_gene: NA
CDR3nt: TGTGCCAGCAGCATATACGGGAAGGACACTGAAGCTTTCTTT
CDR3aa: CASSIYGKDTEAFF

abundance: NA
v_gene: TRBV7-2
j_gene: TRBJ2-1
d_gene: TRBD1
CDR3nt: TGTGCCAGCAGCTCCAGGACAGGGAACATCAATGAGCAGTTCTTC
CDR3aa: CASSSRTGNINEQFF

abundance: NA
v_gene: TRBV4-2
j_gene: TRBJ2-5
d_gene: TRBD2
CDR3nt: TGTGCCAGCAGCCGCGGGATGAGACTAGCGGGAGTGTTGGAGACCCAGTACTTC
CDR3aa: CASSRGMRLAGVLETQYF

abundance: NA
v_gene: TRBV20-1
j_gene: TRBJ1-6
d_gene: TRBD1
CDR3nt: TGCAGTGTAGGAGCAGGGGGCGCAACCCTGCGGTCACCCCTCCACTTT
CDR3aa: CSVGAGGATLRSPLHF

abundance: NA
v_gene: TRBV5-1
j_gene: TRBJ2-7
d_gene: TRBD2
CDR3nt: TGCGCCAGCAGTACCACGGGACTAGCGGAACCCTACGAGCAGTACTTC
CDR3aa: CASSTTGLAEPYEQYF

abundance: many
v_gene: TRBV12-3/TRBV12-4
j_gene: TRBJ2-3
d_gene: TRBD2
CDR3nt: TGTGCCAGCAGTTTTAGTAGCGGGAGTGGCACAGATACGCAGTATTTT
CDR3aa: CASSFSSGSGTDTQYF

abundance: NA
v_gene: TRBV10-3
j_gene: TRBJ2-6
d_gene: NA
CDR3nt: TGTGCCGCGGGGACGGCTGGGGCCAACGTCCTGACTTTC
CDR3aa: CAAGTAGANVLTF

abundance: NA
v_gene: TRBV9
j_gene: TRBJ1-2
d_gene: NA
CDR3nt: TGTGCCAGCAGCGAGGACCCTACCAACTATGGCTACACCTTC
CDR3aa: CASSEDPTNYGYTF

abundance: NA
v_gene: TRBV10-2
j_gene: TRBJ2-6
d_gene: NA
CDR3nt: TGCGCCAGCAGTGTTTTACTAGGGGACGGGGCCAACGTCCTGACTTTC
CDR3aa: CASSVLLGDGANVLTF

abundance: few
v_gene: TRBV6-5
j_gene: TRBJ2-2
d_gene: NA
CDR3nt: TGTGCCAGCAGTTACCAGGGACGCGTCACCGGGGAGCTGTTTTTT
CDR3aa: CASSYQGRVTGELFF

abundance: few
v_gene: TRBV15
j_gene: TRBJ1-2
d_gene: NA
CDR3nt: TGTGCCACCAGCGAAGACACCCAAATAATATACTATGGCTACACCTTC
CDR3aa: CATSEDTQIIYYGYTF

abundance: NA
v_gene: TRBV6-4
j_gene: TRBJ2-1
d_gene: NA
CDR3nt: TGTGCCAGCGGCTCTGGGGAATGGTACAATGAGCAGTTCTTC
CDR3aa: CASGSGEWYNEQFF

abundance: NA
v_gene: TRBV6-5
j_gene: TRBJ2-1
d_gene: NA
CDR3nt: TGTGCCAGCAGTTACCAAGGAGGCGGGATTCCCAATGAGCAGTTCTTC
CDR3aa: CASSYQGGGIPNEQFF

abundance: NA
v_gene: TRBV7-2
j_gene: TRBJ2-3
d_gene: NA
CDR3nt: TGTGCCAGCAGTACCCACAGGGATACGCAGTATTTT
CDR3aa: CASSTHRDTQYF

abundance: NA
v_gene: TRBV10-3
j_gene: TRBJ1-6
d_gene: NA
CDR3nt: TGTGCCATCAGTCGCGGAGGGAGGAATTCACCCCTCCACTTT
CDR3aa: CAISRGGRNSPLHF

abundance: many
v_gene: TRBV20-1
j_gene: TRBJ2-3
d_gene: TRBD2
CDR3nt: TGCAGTGCTAGTAGAAGCGGGGCCCGAGCAGATACGCAGTATTTT
CDR3aa: CSASRSGARADTQYF

abundance: NA
v_gene: TRBV29-1
j_gene: TRBJ2-1
d_gene: TRBD2
CDR3nt: TGCAGCATCCGACTAGCGGGAGCCCCTGAGCAGTTCTTC
CDR3aa: CSIRLAGAPEQFF

abundance: few
v_gene: TRBV5-5
j_gene: TRBJ1-6
d_gene: NA
CDR3nt: TGTGCCAGCAGCTTGGGTCCGCTCAATTCACCCCTCCACTTT
CDR3aa: CASSLGPLNSPLHF

abundance: few
v_gene: TRBV20-1
j_gene: TRBJ2-3
d_gene: NA
CDR3nt: TGCAGTGCTATTTTGAATACGCAGTATTTT
CDR3aa: CSAILNTQYF

abundance: few
v_gene: TRBV12-3/TRBV12-4
j_gene: TRBJ2-1
d_gene: TRBD2
CDR3nt: TGTGCCAGCAGTTTAGCGCCCCTAGCGGGCCGGGAGCAGTTCTTC
CDR3aa: CASSLAPLAGREQFF

abundance: NA
v_gene: TRBV10-3
j_gene: TRBJ2-7
d_gene: NA
CDR3nt: TGTGCCATCAGTGTGGAAGGTTGGAAGACCTACGAGCAGTACTTC
CDR3aa: CAISVEGWKTYEQYF

abundance: few
v_gene: TRBV7-2
j_gene: TRBJ2-1
d_gene: NA
CDR3nt: TGTGCCAGCAGCTTAGACAAACAGACCTACAATGAGCAGTTCTTC
CDR3aa: CASSLDKQTYNEQFF

abundance: few
v_gene: TRBV20-1
j_gene: TRBJ1-1
d_gene: TRBD1
CDR3nt: TGCAGTGCTAGGATTTTCAGGGGGGGGAACACTGAAGCTTTCTTT
CDR3aa: CSARIFRGGNTEAFF

abundance: NA
v_gene: TRBV27
j_gene: TRBJ2-7
d_gene: NA
CDR3nt: TGTGCCAGCAGTTTAGTAATCGGCAGCGTCTACGAGCAGTACTTC
CDR3aa: CASSLVIGSVYEQYF

abundance: few
v_gene: TRBV27
j_gene: TRBJ2-7
d_gene: NA
CDR3nt: TGTGCCAGCAGTTTATCCCCAGGACAGGGGAGAGCGGGAGGCGAGCAGTACTTC
CDR3aa: CASSLSPGQGRAGGEQYF

abundance: NA
v_gene: TRBV5-1
j_gene: TRBJ2-1
d_gene: TRBD2
CDR3nt: TGCGCCAGCAGCCCACGAGAGGGGCCTTCGGGGCGGGAGGATTACAATGAGCAGTTCTTC
CDR3aa: CASSPREGPSGREDYNEQFF

abundance: few
v_gene: TRBV20-1
j_gene: TRBJ2-7
d_gene: TRBD2
CDR3nt: TGCAGTGCCACCTCGCGGGAGAGGAGGTACGAGCAGTACTTC
CDR3aa: CSATSRERRYEQYF

abundance: many
v_gene: TRBV5-1
j_gene: TRBJ2-1
d_gene: NA
CDR3nt: TGCGCCAGCAGCTTTTTGCCCACTGGGAACAATGAGCAGTTCTTC
CDR3aa: CASSFLPTGNNEQFF

abundance: NA
v_gene: TRBV12-3/TRBV12-4
j_gene: TRBJ2-1
d_gene: TRBD1
CDR3nt: TGTGCCAGCAGACAAAACAGGGGCAATGAGCAGTTCTTC
CDR3aa: CASRQNRGNEQFF

abundance: NA
v_gene: TRBV6-6
j_gene: TRBJ2-7
d_gene: NA
CDR3nt: TGTGCCAGCAGACCAGGGGCCTCCTACGAGCAGTACTTC
CDR3aa: CASRPGASYEQYF

abundance: NA
v_gene: TRBV5-1
j_gene: TRBJ2-3
d_gene: NA
CDR3nt: TGCGCCAGCAGCTGGAGGGACTCCCCAGATACGCAGTATTTT
CDR3aa: CASSWRDSPDTQYF

abundance: NA
v_gene: TRBV6-1
j_gene: TRBJ2-5
d_gene: NA
CDR3nt: TGTGCCAGCAGGGACAAGCGGGCGGTAGGAGAGACCCAGTACTTC
CDR3aa: CASRDKRAVGETQYF

abundance: few
v_gene: TRBV20-1
j_gene: TRBJ2-5
d_gene: NA
CDR3nt: TGCAGTGCGCCCGGGAGTGAGACCCAGTACTTC
CDR3aa: CSAPGSETQYF

abundance: few
v_gene: TRBV7-3
j_gene: TRBJ2-1
d_gene: NA
CDR3nt: TGTGCCAGCAGCCGGGGGGCGAACAATGAGCAGTTCTTC
CDR3aa: CASSRGANNEQFF

abundance: many
v_gene: TRBV20-1
j_gene: TRBJ2-5
d_gene: TRBD1
CDR3nt: TGCAGTGCCAAGGGACAGACCAAAGAGACCCAGTACTTC
CDR3aa: CSAKGQTKETQYF

abundance: NA
v_gene: TRBV20-1
j_gene: TRBJ2-2
d_gene: NA
CDR3nt: TGCAGTGCTAGGGGGACTGCCCGTACGAACACCGGGGAGCTGTTTTTT
CDR3aa: CSARGTARTNTGELFF